This T cell receptor beta chain was sequenced during a study of blood T cell repertoires in COVID-19. Turning to the study itself: The samples span acute and convalescent COVID-19 from the United States, Italy and Spain. PBMCs, B-cell-depleted T cells, or T cells were the source of the cDNA or gDNA that made up the material.

CDR1 is SQVTM and CDR2 is ANQGSEA in the germline V gene. CDR3 length equals 12 residues. V trimming: 6 bases; J trimming: 3 bases; junction bases outside the gene matches: 5. In the original processing: Nucleated cell counts were estimated from reference gene primer amplification. Here immunoSEQ multiplex PCR was the method, and the copy in TCRdb shows in-frame clones only, minus some. Clonal size and the V and J genes are those of that table, whereas D and trimming came from the DNA. Of 210,000 or so clones in the sample, 80% to 90% are singletons; the top ten hold 4% to 6%. The sample comprised peripheral blood. The sequence derives from a woman aged 70 to 79 with active or convalescent COVID-19. V gene TRBV29-1 combines with J gene TRBJ2-7; TRBD1 aligns across 7 bases. CDR3 amino acids: CSVTTGSYEQYF. The DNA of the CDR3 is TGCAGCGTGACGACAGGGAGCTACGAGCAGTACTTC.